The rows below give T cell receptor beta chains drawn from one sample of a study of identical twins. TCRdb used MiXCR to reprocess the 5' RACE reads, holding one entry per CDR3 protein. The table includes 550,000 to 700,000 distinct CDR3 sequences, approximately 21% detected once. The same data also contributed to another study, on T cells expressing NK-cell markers.

Sequencing was carried out using PBMCs. The receptors were gathered from a woman aged 18-29 years in good health. Both conserved end residues are part of each CDR3. Fields, in order: V gene, clone size, D gene, CDR3 length, J gene, CDR3 protein, CDR3 DNA. The D gene is left open where the match is weak. A row's size may be missing; if present it is once, few, many or a size class.

TRBV9	few	.	14	TRBJ2-5	CASSVAPLDETQYF	TGTGCCAGCAGCGTAGCCCCACTAGACGAGACCCAGTACTTC
TRBV28	few	.	12	TRBJ1-2	CASKVWHYGYTF	TGTGCCAGCAAGGTTTGGCACTATGGCTACACCTTC
TRBV11-2	.	TRBD1	16	TRBJ1-5	CASSLGTGGRDQPQHF	TGTGCCAGCAGCTTGGGGACAGGGGGCCGCGATCAGCCCCAGCATTTT
TRBV10-3	.	.	15	TRBJ1-1	CAISDSGLLNTEAFF	TGTGCCATCAGTGATTCGGGACTCCTGAACACTGAAGCTTTCTTT
TRBV9	.	.	13	TRBJ2-7	CASSVVGGSEQYF	TGTGCCAGCAGCGTAGTCGGGGGCTCCGAGCAGTACTTC
TRBV5-5	.	TRBD1	15	TRBJ2-7	CASSAGQGSSYEQYF	TGTGCCAGCAGCGCGGGACAGGGCAGCTCCTACGAGCAGTACTTC
TRBV20-1	.	TRBD1	15	TRBJ2-1	CSAVRGQGAYNEQFF	TGCAGTGCTGTAAGAGGACAGGGCGCATACAATGAGCAGTTCTTC
TRBV9	few	TRBD2	16	TRBJ2-1	CASSVDSSGGAGEQFF	TGTGCCAGCAGCGTAGATTCAAGCGGGGGGGCCGGTGAGCAGTTCTTC
TRBV11-2	.	.	15	TRBJ1-1	CASSLRSGRNTEAFF	TGTGCCAGCAGCTTGAGGTCAGGGAGGAACACTGAAGCTTTCTTT
TRBV20-1	many	.	12	TRBJ2-1	CSARDKLAEQFF	TGCAGTGCTAGAGATAAGCTAGCGGAGCAGTTCTTC
TRBV7-2	few	.	14	TRBJ2-7	CASSSRVAIGEQYF	TGTGCCAGCAGCTCCAGGGTAGCGATAGGCGAGCAGTACTTC
TRBV7-9	.	.	14	TRBJ2-7	CASSFFQWDGELYF	TGTGCCAGCAGCTTCTTTCAGTGGGACGGGGAGCTGTACTTC
TRBV7-2	.	TRBD1	17	TRBJ2-6	CASSRRTGSSGANVLTF	TGTGCCAGCAGCCGAAGGACAGGGAGCTCTGGGGCCAACGTCCTGACTTTC
TRBV5-1	.	.	14	TRBJ2-7	CASSFQPSSYEQYF	TGCGCCAGCAGCTTTCAGCCCTCGTCCTACGAGCAGTACTTC
TRBV20-1	.	.	15	TRBJ1-1	CSARDLSLRYTEAFF	TGCAGTGCTAGAGATCTTTCCCTGAGGTACACTGAAGCTTTCTTT
TRBV25-1	.	.	14	TRBJ2-7	CASSDVQGAYEQYF	TGTGCCAGCAGTGATGTACAGGGAGCCTACGAGCAGTACTTC
TRBV9	.	TRBD2	15	TRBJ2-2	CASSVELAGTGELFF	TGTGCCAGCAGCGTGGAACTAGCGGGCACCGGGGAGCTGTTTTTT
TRBV9	.	TRBD2	15	TRBJ2-2	CASSPGGSHTGELFF	TGTGCCAGCAGCCCAGGCGGGAGTCACACCGGGGAGCTGTTTTTT
TRBV5-8	.	.	16	TRBJ2-3	CASSLGPSQGADTQYF	TGTGCCAGCAGCTTGGGTCCTTCACAGGGCGCAGATACGCAGTATTTT
TRBV20-1	few	.	15	TRBJ2-7	CSVSGEGVHSYEQYF	TGCAGCGTCTCAGGTGAAGGCGTTCACTCCTACGAGCAGTACTTC
TRBV20-1	few	TRBD1	14	TRBJ1-2	CSARGGQALYGYTF	TGCAGTGCTAGGGGAGGACAGGCCCTCTATGGCTACACCTTC
TRBV6-1	.	.	15	TRBJ2-1	CASRPTDKKYNEQFF	TGTGCCAGCAGGCCGACAGATAAGAAATACAATGAGCAGTTCTTC
TRBV4-1	many	TRBD1	16	TRBJ2-5	CASSQDGRTGVETQYF	TGCGCCAGCAGCCAAGATGGTCGGACAGGGGTTGAGACCCAGTACTTC
TRBV4-1	.	.	14	TRBJ2-3	CASSQDRGWDTQYF	TGCGCCAGCAGCCAAGATAGGGGGTGGGATACGCAGTATTTT
TRBV9	few	TRBD2	18	TRBJ2-2	CASSVSGGPLVNTGELFF	TGTGCCAGCAGCGTTAGCGGGGGGCCACTCGTGAACACCGGGGAGCTGTTTTTT
TRBV6-5	few	.	14	TRBJ1-5	CASSYGAASQPQHF	TGTGCCAGCAGTTACGGAGCCGCGTCCCAGCCCCAGCATTTT
TRBV5-5	many	.	15	TRBJ2-2	CASSLEGRNTGELFF	TGTGCCAGCAGCTTGGAAGGGAGGAACACCGGGGAGCTGTTTTTT
TRBV9	.	.	15	TRBJ2-4	CASSVGVGAGTIQYF	TGTGCCAGCAGCGTCGGAGTGGGGGCAGGAACCATTCAGTACTTC
TRBV7-8	few	.	16	TRBJ2-1	CASSPLEAGPYNEQFF	TGTGCCAGCAGCCCCCTAGAGGCGGGGCCTTACAATGAGCAGTTCTTC
TRBV12-3/TRBV12-4	few	.	14	TRBJ2-3	CASRRGRSPDTQYF	TGTGCCAGCAGGCGAGGACGATCGCCAGATACGCAGTATTTT
TRBV12-3/TRBV12-4	.	.	14	TRBJ1-2	CASSQGWWTTGYTF	TGTGCCAGCAGCCAGGGGTGGTGGACAACTGGCTACACCTTC
TRBV5-1	.	.	14	TRBJ2-7	CASSSRQTSYEQYF	TGCGCCAGCAGCTCCCGACAGACCTCCTACGAGCAGTACTTC
TRBV29-1	many	TRBD1	13	TRBJ2-7	CSTWDRASYEQYF	TGCAGCACCTGGGACAGGGCTTCCTACGAGCAGTACTTC